These 17 T cell receptor beta chains originate from one sample sequenced in a study of CD8+ T cells in alopecia areata. After isolation, RNA underwent reverse transcription to generate cDNA as the sequencing template. Assay: immunoSEQ multiplex PCR; the TCRdb copy retains only in-frame clones and omits some. The sample yields 130,000 to 150,000 clones, about four fifths seen once. The treatment: oral pan-JAK inhibitor, 5-10 mg twice daily. This specimen was CD8+ T cells sorted from blood, taken at week 4, from a patient treated with tofacitinib. The receptor set was obtained from a human donor with alopecia areata.

This clone appeared a single time. V and J are TRBV6-5 and TRBJ2-1, with TRBD1 matching over 7 bases. The CDR3 consists of 13 residues. The trim removed 5 bases at V and 10 bases at J, leaving 8 bases unmatched. CDR1 is MNHEY and CDR2 is SVGAGI in the germline V gene. CDR3 DNA sequence: TGTGCCAGCAGTCCAGGGGGTCTAGGGGAGCAGTTCTTC. This translates into CASSPGGLGEQFF.

The chain recombines TRBV30 with TRBJ2-7, with a tentative D call TRBD1 (5 bases). Trimming removed 5 bases from V and 3 bases from J, with 11 bases in between. The germline V gene has CDR1 GTSNPN and CDR2 SVGIG (reference sequence). The CDR3 loop spans 12 amino acids. The CDR3 coding sequence is TGTGCCTGGTCAGGGATTTTCTACGAGCAGTACTTC. Protein: CAWSGIFYEQYF.

The V gene is TRBV11-2, the J gene TRBJ2-3, with TRBD1 matching 7 bases. V lost 5 bases, J lost 5 bases, and 4 bases stayed unmatched. Per germline, CDR1 SGHAT and CDR2 FQNNGV. The CDR3 length is 13 residues. The CDR3 spells CASSHPGGDTQYF. The DNA for the CDR3 is TGTGCCAGCAGCCATCCAGGGGGAGATACGCAGTATTTT.

The V and J genes are TRBV29-1 and TRBJ2-1, with 8 nucleotides matching TRBD1. Trimming removed 7 bases from V and 7 bases from J; junction bases left unmatched: 6. The germline V gene has CDR1 SQVTM and CDR2 ANQGSEA. The CDR3 has 12 residues. Here the CDR3 reads CSGTGLRNEQFF. The CDR3 region has the DNA TGCAGCGGGACAGGGCTTCGGAATGAGCAGTTCTTC.

The V call is TRBV4-2, the J call TRBJ2-5; 7 nucleotides align to TRBD2. This CDR3 contains 15 residues. The V and J ends lost 1 base and 5 bases, in that order; junction bases with no gene match: 7. Germline V gene sequence: CDR1 LGHNA, CDR2 YNFKEQ. The CDR3 loop reads CASSQGTRGDETQYF. The CDR3 DNA follows: TGTGCCAGCAGCCAAGGGACTAGAGGCGATGAGACCCAGTACTTC.

The V and J genes are TRBV13 and TRBJ2-3, with TRBD2 matching over 14 bases. Germline V gene sequence: CDR1 PRHDT, CDR2 FYEKMQ (reference sequence). Germline trimming cut 3 bases from V and 2 bases from J; bases unmatched to any gene: 10. This CDR3 is built from 19 residues. The CDR3 DNA reads as TGTGCCAGCAGCTTGAAAGTTCGGACTAGCGGGGGGTACACAGATACGCAGTATTTT. Translating gives CASSLKVRTSGGYTDTQYF.

The chain links TRBV2 to TRBJ2-7, with D perhaps TRBD2 (6 bases). Germline V gene lookup returns CDR1 SNHLY and CDR2 FYNNEI. This CDR3 is 12 amino acids long. Trimming took off 11 bases at V and 4 bases at J, with 15 bases between the two ends. CDR3 sequence: CALLGGRYEQYF. In nucleotides, the CDR3 is TGTGCCCTACTCGGGGGTCGGTACGAGCAGTACTTC.

The chain combines TRBV10-3 with TRBJ2-5; D is undetermined. Trimming took 3 bases from V and 1 from J, leaving 9 bases between them. The CDR3 extends over 14 amino acids. CDR1 and CDR2 (germline): ENHRY, SYGVKD. The CDR3 loop is CAISDTGFQETQYF. CDR3 coding DNA: TGTGCCATCAGTGATACCGGGTTCCAAGAGACCCAGTACTTC.

V is TRBV14 and J is TRBJ2-1, with D possibly being TRBD1 (6 bases). CDR3 length equals 14 residues. V lost 5 bases and J 4 bases, leaving 12 bases between the germline ends. Germline-derived CDR1 and CDR2 are SGHDN and FVKESK. CDR3 residues: CASSSLDRYNEQFF. For the CDR3, the DNA is TGTGCCAGCAGCTCCCTGGACAGATACAATGAGCAGTTCTTC. The complete variable domain, with remaining parts taken from reference TRBV14 and TRBJ2-1, reads EAGVTQFPSHSVIEKGQTVTLRCDPISGHDNLYWYRRVMGKEIKFLLHFVKESKQDESGMPNNRFLAERTGGTYSTLKVQPAELEDSGVYFCASSSLDRYNEQFFGPGTRLTVL.

This chain links TRBV7-2 with TRBJ1-6; D gene ambiguous. Trimming left V 5 bases short and J 8 bases short, with 28 bases between. Germline CDR1 reads SGHTA; CDR2 reads FQGNSA. The CDR3 runs 19 residues. The CDR3 reads CASSHSVAGNPNSDSPLHF. In DNA form, the CDR3 reads TGTGCCAGCAGCCACAGTGTAGCGGGAAACCCTAATTCGGATTCACCCCTCCACTTT.

The chain links TRBV4-3 to TRBJ1-1; D is undetermined. This CDR3 contains 14 residues. The V end lost 4 bases, the J end lost 2 bases, and 11 bases lay between the germline ends. Germline values: CDR1 LGHNA, CDR2 YSLEER. DNA of the CDR3: TGCGCCAGCAGCCCGAACCCACTTAACACTGAAGCTTTCTTT. It specifies CASSPNPLNTEAFF.

The rearrangement joins TRBV9 to TRBJ2-3; 13 bases map to TRBD2. The CDR3 consists of 20 residues. The germline V gene has CDR1 SGDLS and CDR2 YYNGEE. V shed 4 bases, J shed 0 bases, and the junction held 14 bases outside the gene matches. Here the CDR3 DNA reads TGTGCCAGCAGCTTACGAAAGACTAGCGGGGGGATCCTTAGCACAGATACGCAGTATTTT. This translates into CASSLRKTSGGILSTDTQYF.

The V call is TRBV2, the J call TRBJ1-5; D ambiguous. The CDR3 is made up of 14 amino acids. Germline CDR1 and CDR2: SNHLY and FYNNEI. Deletions cut 5 bases from V and 2 bases from J, with 10 bases between. The CDR3 DNA reads TGTGCCAGCAGTTTCCGGGAAGGCAATCAGCCCCAGCATTTT. Translating gives CASSFREGNQPQHF. The full variable domain, in which reference TRBV2 and TRBJ1-5 provide the parts outside the CDR3, is EPEVTQTPSHQVTQMGQEVILRCVPISNHLYFYWYRQILGQKVEFLVSFYNNEISEKSEIFDDQFSVERPDGSNFTLKIRSTKLEDSAMYFCASSFREGNQPQHFGDGTRLSIL.

The J gene is TRBJ1-1, the V gene TRBV29-1; no clear D. The CDR3 sequence is 14 residues long. Germline V lookup: CDR1 SQVTM, CDR2 ANQGSEA. V lost 7 bases and J 1 base, leaving 16 bases between the germline ends. The CDR3 DNA follows: TGCAGCGCCTTTCAATTAGGGCAGAACACTGAAGCTTTCTTT. This translates into CSAFQLGQNTEAFF.

CDR3 in DNA: TGTGCCAGCTCACCACCGGGGAGGGGAGACGAGCAGTACTTC. It yields the protein CASSPPGRGDEQYF. The genes are TRBV18 and TRBJ2-7, with 7 positions matching TRBD2. This CDR3 contains 14 residues. The germline V gene has CDR1 KGHSH and CDR2 LQKENI. Trimming at V came to 0 bases and at J to 5 bases, leaving 4 bases not matched to a gene. Variable domain in full (rest from reference TRBV18 and TRBJ2-7): NAGVMQNPRHLVRRRGQEARLRCSPMKGHSHVYWYRQLPEEGLKFMVYLQKENIIDESGMPKERFSAEFPKEGPSILRIQQVVRGDSAAYFCASSPPGRGDEQYFGPGTRLTVT.

The chain joins TRBV19 to TRBJ1-5; 9 bases map to TRBD1. V gave up 5 bases and J gave up 6 bases; unmatched junction bases: 5. This CDR3 comprises 14 residues. Germline V lookup: CDR1 LNHDA, CDR2 SQIVND (reference sequence). The CDR3 coding sequence is TGTGCCAGTAGTCCAACAGGGGGCGGTCAGCCCCAGCATTTT. Translation gives CASSPTGGGQPQHF.

This chain joins TRBV29-1 and TRBJ2-7; D unresolved. The V end was cut by 2 bases, the J end by 7 bases, with 9 bases between. The V gene's germline CDR1 is SQVTM and CDR2 ANQGSEA. The CDR3 loop spans 11 amino acids. The CDR3 reads CSVERIGEQYF. The CDR3 region has the DNA TGCAGCGTTGAAAGGATTGGGGAGCAGTACTTC.